The clone carrying this T cell receptor beta chain was observed a single time. This entry is derived from a study of blood T cell repertoires in COVID-19. Turning to the study itself: Acute and convalescent COVID-19 samples came from the United States, Italy and Spain.

Sequencing used immunoSEQ multiplex PCR; TCRdb keeps in-frame clones, though not all of them. Of 80,000 to 95,000 clones listed, approximately 90% were seen once; the top ten hold about 1.7%. The material sequenced was peripheral blood. The sequence came from a human donor with active COVID-19. The donor label of this sample is uncertain.

The CDR3, as DNA: TGCAGCGCCACACCGGGACAGGGGGCGATCACTGAAGCTTTCTTT. It yields the protein CSATPGQGAITEAFF. The chain links TRBV29-1 to TRBJ1-1, with TRBD1 matching over 12 bases. This CDR3 has 15 residues. Germline values: CDR1 SQVTM, CDR2 ANQGSEA. V dropped 7 bases and J dropped 4; count of bases not matched to a gene: 10.